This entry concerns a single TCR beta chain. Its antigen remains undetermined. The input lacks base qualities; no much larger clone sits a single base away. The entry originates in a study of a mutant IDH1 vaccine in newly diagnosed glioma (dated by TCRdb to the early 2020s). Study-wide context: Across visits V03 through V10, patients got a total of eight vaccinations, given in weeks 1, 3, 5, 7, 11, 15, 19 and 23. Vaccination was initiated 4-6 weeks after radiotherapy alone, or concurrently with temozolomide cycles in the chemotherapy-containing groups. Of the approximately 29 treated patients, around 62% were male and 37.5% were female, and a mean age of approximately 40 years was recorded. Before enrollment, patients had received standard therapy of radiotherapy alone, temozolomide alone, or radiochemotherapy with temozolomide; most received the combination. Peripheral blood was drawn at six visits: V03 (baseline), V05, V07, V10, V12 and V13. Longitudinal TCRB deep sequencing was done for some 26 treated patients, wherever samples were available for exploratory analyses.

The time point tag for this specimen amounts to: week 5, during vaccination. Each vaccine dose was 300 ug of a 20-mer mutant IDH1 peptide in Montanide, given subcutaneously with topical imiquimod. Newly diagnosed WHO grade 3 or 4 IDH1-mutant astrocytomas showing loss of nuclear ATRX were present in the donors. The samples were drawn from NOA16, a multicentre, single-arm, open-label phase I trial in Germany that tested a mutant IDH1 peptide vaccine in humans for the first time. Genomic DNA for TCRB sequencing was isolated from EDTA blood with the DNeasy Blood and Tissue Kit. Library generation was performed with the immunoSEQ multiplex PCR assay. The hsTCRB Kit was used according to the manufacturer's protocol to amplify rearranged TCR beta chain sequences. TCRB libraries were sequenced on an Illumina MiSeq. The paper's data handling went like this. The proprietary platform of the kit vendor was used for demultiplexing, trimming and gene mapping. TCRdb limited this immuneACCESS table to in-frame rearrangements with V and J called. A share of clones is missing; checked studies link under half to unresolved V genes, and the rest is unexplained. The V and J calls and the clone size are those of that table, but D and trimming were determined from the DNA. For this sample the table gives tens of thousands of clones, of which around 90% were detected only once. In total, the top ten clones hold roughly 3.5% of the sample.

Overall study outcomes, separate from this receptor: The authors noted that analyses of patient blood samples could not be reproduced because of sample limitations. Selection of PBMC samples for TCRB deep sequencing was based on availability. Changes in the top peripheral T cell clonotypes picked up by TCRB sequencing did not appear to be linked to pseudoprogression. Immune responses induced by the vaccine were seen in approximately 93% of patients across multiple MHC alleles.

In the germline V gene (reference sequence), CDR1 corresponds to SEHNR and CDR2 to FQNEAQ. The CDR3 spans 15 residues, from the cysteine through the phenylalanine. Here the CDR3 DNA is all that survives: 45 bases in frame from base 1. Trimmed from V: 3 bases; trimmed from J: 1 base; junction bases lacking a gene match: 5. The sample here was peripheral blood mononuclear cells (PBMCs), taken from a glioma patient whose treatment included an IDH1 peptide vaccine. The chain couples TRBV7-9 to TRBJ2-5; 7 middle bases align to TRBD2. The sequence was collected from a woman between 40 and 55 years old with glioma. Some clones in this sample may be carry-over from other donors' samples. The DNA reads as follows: TGTGCCAGCAGCTTCGTAACGGGGGGCCAAGAGACCCAGTACTTC. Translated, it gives CASSFVTGGQETQYF.